Following are 20 T cell receptor beta chains from one sample sequenced in a study of coeliac disease (dated by TCRdb to 2022 to 2024). The library relied on the immunoSEQ multiplex PCR assay. TCRdb took over this immuneACCESS table, retaining in-frame rearrangements with V and J assigned. Such tables are incomplete; in checked studies, under half of the missing clones stem from an unresolved V gene, and the remainder is unexplained. The sample table shows fewer than 1,000 clones, and 45% to 60% are seen once. The ten largest make up about an eighth of the sample. The sequenced sample was lamina propria lymphocytes from the gut. The sample's cell subset or site label, decoded: lamina propria cell (LPC) fraction of small intestinal biopsy. Receptors originate from a woman aged 45-60 years with celiac disease on a gluten-free diet.

The chain links TRBV2 to TRBJ2-5, with 7 bases that match TRBD2. This CDR3 comprises 13 residues. Per the germline V gene, CDR1 is SNHLY and CDR2 is FYNNEI. The junction had 4 bases not matched to a gene; V was cut back by 8 bases and J by 1 base. CDR3 amino acids: CASGGGIQETQYF. DNA of the CDR3: TGTGCCAGCGGGGGGGGGATCCAAGAGACCCAGTACTTC.

This rearrangement joins TRBV27 to TRBJ1-2; TRBD1 matches at 9 bases. The V gene end was trimmed by 3 bases and the J gene end by 5 bases; junction bases not matched to a gene: 4. CDR3 size: 14 residues. CDR1 and CDR2 (germline): MNHEY, SMNVEV (reference sequence). CDR3: CASSFSGTGYGYTF. The DNA of the CDR3 is TGTGCCAGCAGTTTCTCCGGGACAGGGTATGGCTACACCTTC.

This chain connects TRBV4-1 to TRBJ1-6; no clear D. V dropped 0 bases and J dropped 7 bases, with 10 bases sitting between them. CDR1 and CDR2 from the germline V gene are MGHRA and YSYEKL. This CDR3 has 15 residues. For the CDR3, the DNA is TGCGCCAGCAGCCAAGAACCAGGCCTAAATTCACCCCTCCACTTT. Residues: CASSQEPGLNSPLHF.

The chain joins TRBV5-1 to TRBJ1-1; no reliable D call. The CDR3 extends over 14 amino acids. Trimming took 4 bases from V and 11 from J, leaving 21 bases between them. Germline loops: CDR1 SGHRS, CDR2 YFSETQ. The CDR3 is CASSRRNTLHGAFF. The CDR3 DNA is TGCGCCAGCAGCCGGCGGAACACCCTTCATGGGGCTTTCTTT.

The rearrangement joins TRBV9 to TRBJ1-6; TRBD1 matches 7 bases. With V trimmed by 4 bases and J by 5 bases, 6 bases remained unmatched. Per the germline V gene, CDR1 is SGDLS and CDR2 is YYNGEE. This CDR3 region has 15 residues. CDR3 in amino acids: CASSSGGGDNSPLHF. In DNA, the CDR3 is TGTGCCAGCAGCTCCGGAGGGGGCGATAATTCACCCCTCCACTTT.

In its sample, this clone is large. The chain recombines TRBV19 with TRBJ2-1, with no clear D. The germline V gene has CDR1 LNHDA and CDR2 SQIVND (reference sequence). With 5 bases removed from V and 4 bases from J, the gap between germline ends came to 3 bases. The CDR3 has 11 residues. The CDR3 region is CASSYYNEQFF. The CDR3 DNA is TGTGCCAGTAGTTATTACAATGAGCAGTTCTTC.

This clone was observed a few times. The V gene is TRBV10-2, the J gene TRBJ2-7; 10 bases match TRBD2. Unmatched junction bases numbered 6, after V lost 7 bases and J lost 3 bases. The CDR3 is 14 amino acids. Germline V gene lookup returns CDR1 WSHSY and CDR2 SAAADI. The CDR3: CASTGSGGGYEQYF. CDR3 sequence (DNA): TGCGCCAGCACCGGGAGCGGGGGGGGCTACGAGCAGTACTTC.

The sample holds one count of this clone. This chain links TRBV2 with TRBJ2-3; 8 nucleotides agree with TRBD2. This CDR3 comprises 16 residues. Germline loops: CDR1 SNHLY, CDR2 FYNNEI. The J segment lost 3 bases and the V segment lost 3 bases, leaving 8 bases of the junction unmatched. The CDR3 is CASSDLQRGPTDTQYF. The CDR3, as DNA: TGTGCCAGCAGTGACCTTCAGCGGGGGCCAACAGATACGCAGTATTTT.

The chain uses TRBV2 and TRBJ1-1; 7 bases align to TRBD1. This CDR3 is 16 amino acids long. Germline CDR1 and CDR2: SNHLY and FYNNEI. The ends lost 4 bases at V and 2 bases at J; junction bases unmatched: 10. The CDR3 coding sequence is TGTGCCAGCAGTGTAAGGGCAGGGGGGTCAAACACTGAAGCTTTCTTT. It codes for CASSVRAGGSNTEAFF. The full variable domain, completed using reference TRBV2 and TRBJ1-1, is EPEVTQTPSHQVTQMGQEVILRCVPISNHLYFYWYRQILGQKVEFLVSFYNNEISEKSEIFDDQFSVERPDGSNFTLKIRSTKLEDSAMYFCASSVRAGGSNTEAFFGQGTRLTVV.

This chain uses TRBV7-2 with TRBJ1-2, with D tentatively TRBD1 (5 bases). The CDR3 loop spans 16 amino acids. The ends were cut back, 5 bases at V and 2 bases at J, with 18 bases in the middle. The V gene's germline CDR1 is SGHTA and CDR2 FQGNSA. This CDR3 reads CASSIIPGGLNYGYTF. For the CDR3, the DNA is TGTGCCAGCAGCATAATACCCGGGGGATTGAACTATGGCTACACCTTC.

The genes are TRBV6-1 and TRBJ1-2; D is unclear. Trimming pared 4 bases from V and 4 bases from J, leaving 13 bases between. CDR1 is MNHNS and CDR2 is SASEGT in the germline V gene. The CDR3 is 14 amino acids. Here the CDR3 reads CASSVPVVAYGYTF. The CDR3 bases are TGTGCCAGCAGTGTCCCGGTTGTTGCCTATGGCTACACCTTC.

The chain recombines TRBV5-8 with TRBJ2-1, with D possibly TRBD2 on 6 matching bases. Per germline, CDR1 SGHTS and CDR2 YDEGEE. Between the trimmed V and J ends, which lost 4 bases and 1 base, there was a span of 15 bases. The CDR3 loop spans 16 amino acids. The CDR3 nucleotides are TGTGCCAGCAGCCAAGGCCCGGGAGCGTCCTACAATGAGCAGTTCTTC. It is translated as CASSQGPGASYNEQFF. The whole variable domain, filled in from reference TRBV5-8 and TRBJ2-1, reads EAGVTQSPTHLIKTRGQQATLRCSPISGHTSVYWYQQALGLGLQFLLWYDEGEERNRGNFPPRFSGRQFPNYSSELNVNALELEDSALYLCASSQGPGASYNEQFFGPGTRLTVL.

The CDR3 nucleotides read TGTGCCATCAGTAAAAGGACACCAAGTTCTAATTCACCCCTCCACTTT. Protein: CAISKRTPSSNSPLHF. This chain joins TRBV10-3 and TRBJ1-6; D is perhaps TRBD1 (5 bases). This CDR3 is built from 16 residues. Germline V lookup: CDR1 ENHRY, CDR2 SYGVKD. Between the trimmed V and J ends, which lost 5 bases and 6 bases, there was a span of 17 bases.

The chain has TRBV7-9 and TRBJ2-7, with D possibly TRBD1 on 6 matching bases. This CDR3 contains 15 residues. Per the germline V gene, CDR1 is SEHNR and CDR2 is FQNEAQ (reference sequence). Trimming stripped 6 bases from V and 1 base from J, with 16 bases between. The DNA for the CDR3 is TGTGCCAGCAGACCCGGACAGAACCCATCCTACGAGCAGTACTTC. It encodes CASRPGQNPSYEQYF.

The chain joins TRBV27 to TRBJ2-1; unclear D gene. The ends were cut back, 2 bases at V and 0 bases at J, with 14 bases in the middle. The CDR3 consists of 17 residues. CDR1 is MNHEY, CDR2 SMNVEV, per germline (reference sequence). CDR3 nucleotide sequence: TGTGCCAGCAGTTTACTATTTCCCTTAAGCTCCTACAATGAGCAGTTCTTC. This sequence encodes CASSLLFPLSSYNEQFF.

The chain carries TRBV7-2 and TRBJ2-3; 9 bases are a match to TRBD2. V gave up 3 bases and J gave up 2 bases; unmatched junction bases: 3. The CDR3 loop spans 15 amino acids. CDR1 is SGHTA and CDR2 is FQGNSA in the germline V gene. The chain's CDR3 is CASSFGTSYTDTQYF. The CDR3 nucleotides read TGTGCCAGCAGCTTCGGGACTAGCTACACAGATACGCAGTATTTT.

In the case of this clone: Because the CDR3's place on the DNA is in doubt, the DNA is left out and the CDR3 is given as listed by TCRdb. Other nucleotide sequences in the sample specify the same CDR3. The chain employs TRBV5-6 and TRBJ1-2; the D segment call TRBD1 is taken from the table without a DNA check. The CDR3 sequence runs 16 residues, both termini included. The V gene's germline CDR1 is SGHDT and CDR2 YYEEEE. CDR3 residues: CASSLVFGQGSYGYTF.

V is TRBV5-1 and J is TRBJ2-3; 9 nucleotides line up with TRBD2. The V gene end was trimmed by 4 bases and the J gene end by 3 bases; junction bases not matched to a gene: 12. The CDR3 extends over 17 amino acids. The germline CDR1 and CDR2 sequences are SGHRS and YFSETQ. The CDR3: CASSPPSGGGATDTQYF. CDR3 coding DNA: TGCGCCAGCAGCCCACCTAGCGGCGGGGGGGCGACAGATACGCAGTATTTT.

The chain recombines TRBV4-2 with TRBJ1-1; 7 bases agree with TRBD1. Germline V gene data show CDR1 as LGHNA and CDR2 as YNFKEQ. CDR3 length equals 15 residues. V shed 1 base, J shed 4 bases, and the junction held 6 bases outside the gene matches. The CDR3 region is CASSQGEGAGTEAFF. In nucleotides, the CDR3 is TGTGCCAGCAGCCAAGGTGAGGGGGCGGGCACTGAAGCTTTCTTT.

This sequence joins TRBV12-5 and TRBJ1-3; TRBD1 is a possible D gene (6 bases). V was shortened by 2 bases and J by 2 bases, with 10 bases between the two germline ends. There are 15 residues in the CDR3. Germline lookup yields CDR1 LGHNT and CDR2 FRNRAP. The CDR3 DNA follows: TGTGCTAGTGGTTTGCTGAACAGGGCTGGAAACACCATATATTTT. Protein sequence: CASGLLNRAGNTIYF.